This TCR delta chain originates from a study of Vδ1+ human thymocytes. Study outcomes and limitations: Thymic delta-chain repertoires held approximately 20% Vdelta2 sequences and few Vdelta3, despite high sort purity. Highly polyclonal TRG and TRD repertoires with Gaussian CDR3 length distributions appeared in thymus.

This CDR3 is built from 19 residues. V gave up 2 bases and J gave up 0 bases, with 22 bases separating them. Germline loops: CDR1 TSWWSYY, CDR2 QGS. Between roughly 98% and 99.6% of sorted thymocytes were Vdelta1+. Comment on this clone: Its antigen remains unknown.

Sequences come from RNA converted to cDNA by reverse transcription. Multiplex PCR used pooled V-gene forward primers and a constant-region reverse primer to amplify CDR3s. TCRdb reprocessed the multiplex PCR reads through CATT. In the table there are about 73,000 delta-chain clones, roughly a third of which are singletons. This chain connects TRDV1 to TRDJ1; possibly TRDD3 for D (6 bases). The origin of this receptor is a boy under two years old who had congenital heart surgery. Sequencing was carried out using Vdelta1+ gamma-delta thymocytes from the thymus. Subset reported: FACS-sorted CD3+ TCRalphabeta- TCRVdelta1+ TCRVdelta2- thymocytes. CDR3 loop: CALGEKSNAWGAYTDKLIF. The DNA for the CDR3 is TGTGCTCTTGGGGAAAAGAGTAACGCCTGGGGTGCGTACACCGATAAACTCATCTTT.